These T cell receptor beta chains were read from a single sample in a study of Ad26.COV2.S vaccination and SARS-CoV-2 variants. Sequencing used immunoSEQ multiplex PCR; TCRdb keeps in-frame clones, though not all of them. The sample lists more than 300,000 clones, about 88% seen once, with 6.4% in the top ten. The sample consisted of peripheral blood, taken in a trial of Ad26.COV2.S vaccine versus placebo. The source is a person between 18 and 65 years old who received the Ad26.COV2.S COVID-19 vaccine or a placebo. Each CDR3 is given with its conserved first and last residue. D genes are given only for firm matches. The size field is filled for only some rows; it gives once, few, many or a size class.

J gene: TRBJ2-7
D gene: .
V gene: TRBV19
clone size: .
CDR3 DNA: TGTGCCAGTAGTATCTGGGGAACGGACGAGCAGTACTTC
CDR3 protein: CASSIWGTDEQYF

J gene: TRBJ1-5
D gene: .
V gene: TRBV7-2
clone size: .
CDR3 DNA: TGTGCCAGCAGCTTAGGAAATAGCAATCAGCCCCAGCATTTT
CDR3 protein: CASSLGNSNQPQHF

J gene: TRBJ2-7
D gene: .
V gene: TRBV4-3
clone size: .
CDR3 DNA: TGCGCCAGCAGCCAATATCAGGCGGGAACAGCCTACGAGCAGTACTTC
CDR3 protein: CASSQYQAGTAYEQYF

J gene: TRBJ1-2
D gene: .
V gene: TRBV29-1
clone size: .
CDR3 DNA: TGCAGCGTTGAGAGAGGGACTAACTATGGCTACACCTTC
CDR3 protein: CSVERGTNYGYTF

J gene: TRBJ2-1
D gene: TRBD1
V gene: TRBV20-1
clone size: once
CDR3 DNA: TGCAGTGCTAGTGGGGACAGAAGCTCCTACAATGAGCAGTTCTTC
CDR3 protein: CSASGDRSSYNEQFF

J gene: TRBJ1-1
D gene: .
V gene: TRBV7-3
clone size: .
CDR3 DNA: TGTGCCAGCAGCTTTGAGGTGGGGGAGGCTTTCTTT
CDR3 protein: CASSFEVGEAFF

J gene: TRBJ1-1
D gene: TRBD1
V gene: TRBV28
clone size: .
CDR3 DNA: TGTGCCAGCAGTTCCTACAGGGGTGTCACTGAAGCTTTCTTT
CDR3 protein: CASSSYRGVTEAFF

J gene: TRBJ2-7
D gene: TRBD1
V gene: TRBV6-5
clone size: once
CDR3 DNA: TGTGCCAGCAGATTGGACAGGGGCAGCTACGAGCAGTACTTC
CDR3 protein: CASRLDRGSYEQYF

J gene: TRBJ2-1
D gene: .
V gene: TRBV4-3
clone size: .
CDR3 DNA: TGCGCCAGCAGCCAAGGCAGGGGAGAGCAGTTCTTC
CDR3 protein: CASSQGRGEQFF

J gene: TRBJ1-1
D gene: TRBD1
V gene: TRBV18
clone size: .
CDR3 DNA: TGTGCCAGCTCACCAAAGACAGGGAGGGATACTGAAGCTTTCTTT
CDR3 protein: CASSPKTGRDTEAFF

J gene: TRBJ2-5
D gene: TRBD1
V gene: TRBV27
clone size: .
CDR3 DNA: TGTGCCAGCAGTCCGGGGGACAGGAGGGAGACCCAGTACTTC
CDR3 protein: CASSPGDRRETQYF

J gene: TRBJ2-2
D gene: TRBD1
V gene: TRBV13
clone size: .
CDR3 DNA: TGTGCCAGCAGCCCAGCCCTACTCACAGGGGCTCACGGGGAGCTGTTTTTT
CDR3 protein: CASSPALLTGAHGELFF

J gene: TRBJ2-1
D gene: .
V gene: TRBV7-3
clone size: .
CDR3 DNA: TGTGCCAGCAGCAAGACTAGTTCACCGCTTGGTGAGCAGTTCTTC
CDR3 protein: CASSKTSSPLGEQFF

J gene: TRBJ1-5
D gene: .
V gene: TRBV10-3
clone size: .
CDR3 DNA: TGTGCCATCAGCTACTCCGGGACCGCTCAGCCCCAGCATTTT
CDR3 protein: CAISYSGTAQPQHF

J gene: TRBJ2-7
D gene: .
V gene: TRBV12-3/TRBV12-4
clone size: .
CDR3 DNA: TGTGCCAGCAGTTTGTACTACGAGCAGTACTTC
CDR3 protein: CASSLYYEQYF

J gene: TRBJ1-4
D gene: TRBD1
V gene: TRBV5-4
clone size: .
CDR3 DNA: TGTGCCAGCAGCTTGGACAGGGGCCGTGGACTGTTTTTT
CDR3 protein: CASSLDRGRGLFF

J gene: TRBJ1-4
D gene: TRBD1
V gene: TRBV7-2
clone size: once
CDR3 DNA: TGTGCCAGCAGCACCGGGACAGGGAATGAAAAACTGTTTTTT
CDR3 protein: CASSTGTGNEKLFF

J gene: TRBJ1-4
D gene: .
V gene: TRBV7-9
clone size: .
CDR3 DNA: TGTGCCAGCAGCTTACCGGGGGGCGAAGGTGAAAAACTGTTTTTT
CDR3 protein: CASSLPGGEGEKLFF

J gene: TRBJ1-3
D gene: .
V gene: TRBV6-6
clone size: .
CDR3 DNA: TGTGCCAGCAGTTACGGTCTTCGGAGAAACACCATATATTTT
CDR3 protein: CASSYGLRRNTIYF

J gene: TRBJ2-7
D gene: TRBD1
V gene: TRBV5-8
clone size: .
CDR3 DNA: TGTGCCAGCAGGGCCGGGACAGGGAGCTACGAGCAGTACTTC
CDR3 protein: CASRAGTGSYEQYF

J gene: TRBJ2-7
D gene: TRBD2
V gene: TRBV9
clone size: .
CDR3 DNA: TGTGCCAGCAGCGTAACTAGCGGGGACCCGTTAGTCGAGCAGTACTTC
CDR3 protein: CASSVTSGDPLVEQYF

J gene: TRBJ1-6
D gene: .
V gene: TRBV27
clone size: .
CDR3 DNA: TGTGCCAGCAGTTTTGTTGTCCCTCTGGACTCACCCCTCCACTTT
CDR3 protein: CASSFVVPLDSPLHF

J gene: TRBJ2-7
D gene: .
V gene: TRBV5-4
clone size: .
CDR3 DNA: TGTGCCAGCAGCTTGAATGGTTTGGGGGGCGGACACGAGCAGTACTTC
CDR3 protein: CASSLNGLGGGHEQYF

J gene: TRBJ1-4
D gene: .
V gene: TRBV19
clone size: .
CDR3 DNA: TGTGCCAGTCATCATGGGACACTTAATGAAAAACTGTTTTTT
CDR3 protein: CASHHGTLNEKLFF

J gene: TRBJ1-1
D gene: .
V gene: TRBV5-1
clone size: .
CDR3 DNA: TGCGCCAGCAGCGGAACCCGGGGGGACACTGAAGCTTTCTTT
CDR3 protein: CASSGTRGDTEAFF

J gene: TRBJ2-3
D gene: .
V gene: TRBV4-3
clone size: .
CDR3 DNA: TGCGCCAGCAGCCAAGACCTGACAGGTTTGATAGATACGCAGTATTTT
CDR3 protein: CASSQDLTGLIDTQYF

J gene: TRBJ1-1
D gene: TRBD1
V gene: TRBV30
clone size: .
CDR3 DNA: TGTGCCGGAGGACAGGGTCCTGAAGCTTTCTTT
CDR3 protein: CAGGQGPEAFF

J gene: TRBJ2-7
D gene: .
V gene: TRBV7-9
clone size: .
CDR3 DNA: TGTGCCAGCAGGACCGGGACACCGAGGGAGGAGCAGTACTTC
CDR3 protein: CASRTGTPREEQYF

J gene: TRBJ2-1
D gene: TRBD1
V gene: TRBV6-5
clone size: .
CDR3 DNA: TGTGCCAGCACCCCGCGACAGGGCCCCCGCATTGAGCAGTTCTTC
CDR3 protein: CASTPRQGPRIEQFF

J gene: TRBJ2-7
D gene: .
V gene: TRBV11-1
clone size: .
CDR3 DNA: TGTGCCAGCTCCCTTTTACGTACCGAGCAGTACTTC
CDR3 protein: CASSLLRTEQYF

J gene: TRBJ2-2
D gene: TRBD1
V gene: TRBV7-6
clone size: .
CDR3 DNA: TGTGCCAGCAGCGGGCCGGGACAGGGAGTTCCCGGGGAGCTGTTTTTT
CDR3 protein: CASSGPGQGVPGELFF

J gene: TRBJ1-2
D gene: .
V gene: TRBV18
clone size: once
CDR3 DNA: TGTGCCAGCTCACTAGGGGAATCTAACTATGGCTACACCTTC
CDR3 protein: CASSLGESNYGYTF

J gene: TRBJ2-1
D gene: TRBD2
V gene: TRBV15
clone size: .
CDR3 DNA: TGTGCCACCAGCAGAGTTTCCCGGACTAGCGGGAGAGGGGTTGAGCAGTTCTTC
CDR3 protein: CATSRVSRTSGRGVEQFF

J gene: TRBJ2-1
D gene: TRBD1
V gene: TRBV19
clone size: .
CDR3 DNA: TGTGCCAGTAGCTCTCTGGGACAGGGGAGGAATGAGCAGTTCTTC
CDR3 protein: CASSSLGQGRNEQFF